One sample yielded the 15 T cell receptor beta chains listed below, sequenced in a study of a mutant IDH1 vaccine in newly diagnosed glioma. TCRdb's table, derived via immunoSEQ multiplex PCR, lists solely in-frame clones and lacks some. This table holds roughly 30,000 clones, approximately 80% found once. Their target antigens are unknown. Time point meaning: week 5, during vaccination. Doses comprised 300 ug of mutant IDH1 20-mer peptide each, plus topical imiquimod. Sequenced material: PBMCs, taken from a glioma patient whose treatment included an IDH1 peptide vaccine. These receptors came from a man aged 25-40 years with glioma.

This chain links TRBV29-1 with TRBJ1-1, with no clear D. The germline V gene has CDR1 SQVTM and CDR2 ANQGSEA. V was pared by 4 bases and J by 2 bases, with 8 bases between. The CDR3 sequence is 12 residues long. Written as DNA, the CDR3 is TGCAGCGTTGCGGGAGGAAACACTGAAGCTTTCTTT. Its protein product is CSVAGGNTEAFF.

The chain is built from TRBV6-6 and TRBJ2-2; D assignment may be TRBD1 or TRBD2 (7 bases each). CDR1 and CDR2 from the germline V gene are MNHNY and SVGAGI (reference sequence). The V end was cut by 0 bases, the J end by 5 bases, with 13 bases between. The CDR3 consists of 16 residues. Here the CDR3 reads CASSYSIRGGTGELFF. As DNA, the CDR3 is TGTGCCAGCAGTTACTCGATCAGGGGGGGAACCGGGGAGCTGTTTTTT.

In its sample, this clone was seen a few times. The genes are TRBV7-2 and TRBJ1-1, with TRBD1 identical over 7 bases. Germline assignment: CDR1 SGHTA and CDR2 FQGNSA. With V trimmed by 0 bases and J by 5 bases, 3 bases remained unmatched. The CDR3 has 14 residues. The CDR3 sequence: CASSLAPQGTEAFF. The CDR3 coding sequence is TGTGCCAGCAGCTTAGCCCCACAGGGGACTGAAGCTTTCTTT.

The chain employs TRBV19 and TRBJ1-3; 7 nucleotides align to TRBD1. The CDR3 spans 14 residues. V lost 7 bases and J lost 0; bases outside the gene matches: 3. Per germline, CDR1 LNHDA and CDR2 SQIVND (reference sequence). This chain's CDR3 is CASTRDSSGNTIYF. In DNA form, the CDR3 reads TGTGCCAGTACCCGGGACAGCTCTGGAAACACCATATATTTT.

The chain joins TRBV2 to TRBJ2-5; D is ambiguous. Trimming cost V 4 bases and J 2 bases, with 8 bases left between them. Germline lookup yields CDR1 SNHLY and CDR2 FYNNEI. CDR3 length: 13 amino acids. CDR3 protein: CASSAYLQETQYF. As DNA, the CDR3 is TGTGCCAGCAGTGCCTACTTACAAGAGACCCAGTACTTC.

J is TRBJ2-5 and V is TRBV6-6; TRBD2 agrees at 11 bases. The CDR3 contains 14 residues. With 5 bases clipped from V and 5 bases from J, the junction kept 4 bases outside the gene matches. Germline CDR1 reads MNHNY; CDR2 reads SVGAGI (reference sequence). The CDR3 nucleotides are TGTGCCAGCAGTACCCGGACTAGCGGGGAGACCCAGTACTTC. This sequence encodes CASSTRTSGETQYF.

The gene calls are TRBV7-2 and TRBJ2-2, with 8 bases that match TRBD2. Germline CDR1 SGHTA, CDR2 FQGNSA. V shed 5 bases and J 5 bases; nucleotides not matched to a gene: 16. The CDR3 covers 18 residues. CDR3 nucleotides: TGTGCCAGCAGCCCAAGGGGGGGGATCACTAGCGGAACCGGGGAGCTGTTTTTT. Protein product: CASSPRGGITSGTGELFF.

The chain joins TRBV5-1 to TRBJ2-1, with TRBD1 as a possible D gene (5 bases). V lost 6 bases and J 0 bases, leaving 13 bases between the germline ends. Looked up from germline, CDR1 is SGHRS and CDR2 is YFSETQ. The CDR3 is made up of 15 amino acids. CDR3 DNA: TGCGCCAGCACCCTCAGTGACAGCTCCTACAATGAGCAGTTCTTC. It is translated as CASTLSDSSYNEQFF.

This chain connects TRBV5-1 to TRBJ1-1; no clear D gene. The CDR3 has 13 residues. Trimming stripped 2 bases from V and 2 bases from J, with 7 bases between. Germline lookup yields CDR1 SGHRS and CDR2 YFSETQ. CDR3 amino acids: CASSLWGNTEAFF. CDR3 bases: TGCGCCAGCAGCTTATGGGGAAACACTGAAGCTTTCTTT.

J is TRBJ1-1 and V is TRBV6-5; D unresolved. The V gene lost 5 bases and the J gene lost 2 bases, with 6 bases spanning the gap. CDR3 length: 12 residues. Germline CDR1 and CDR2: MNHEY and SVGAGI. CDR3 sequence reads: CASSHPNTEAFF. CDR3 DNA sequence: TGTGCCAGCAGTCACCCCAACACTGAAGCTTTCTTT.

This CDR3 is CASSYSLASYEQYF. For the CDR3, the DNA is TGTGCCAGCAGTTACTCGCTAGCATCCTACGAGCAGTACTTC. The chain joins TRBV6-6 to TRBJ2-7, with D perhaps TRBD2 (5 bases). Trimming shortened V by 0 bases and J by 1 base, and 7 bases separated the two germline ends. Germline CDR1 is MNHNY and CDR2 is SVGAGI (reference sequence). CDR3 length: 14 residues.

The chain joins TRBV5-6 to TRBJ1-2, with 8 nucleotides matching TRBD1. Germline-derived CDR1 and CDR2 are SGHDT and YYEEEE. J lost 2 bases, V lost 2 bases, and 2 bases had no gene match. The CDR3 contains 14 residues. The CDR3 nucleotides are TGTGCCAGCAGCTTATGGGACAGGAACTATGGCTACACCTTC. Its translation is CASSLWDRNYGYTF.

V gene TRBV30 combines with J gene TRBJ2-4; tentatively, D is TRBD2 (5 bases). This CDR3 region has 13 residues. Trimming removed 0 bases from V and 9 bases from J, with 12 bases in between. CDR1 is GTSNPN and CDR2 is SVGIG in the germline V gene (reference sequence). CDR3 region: CAWSVRESGIQYF. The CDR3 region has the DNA TGTGCCTGGAGTGTACGGGAATCGGGCATTCAGTACTTC.

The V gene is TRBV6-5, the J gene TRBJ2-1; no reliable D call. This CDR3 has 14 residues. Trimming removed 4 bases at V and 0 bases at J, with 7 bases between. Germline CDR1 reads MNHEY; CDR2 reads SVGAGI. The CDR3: CASSSSSSYNEQFF. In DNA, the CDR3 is TGTGCCAGCAGTTCGAGTAGCTCCTACAATGAGCAGTTCTTC.

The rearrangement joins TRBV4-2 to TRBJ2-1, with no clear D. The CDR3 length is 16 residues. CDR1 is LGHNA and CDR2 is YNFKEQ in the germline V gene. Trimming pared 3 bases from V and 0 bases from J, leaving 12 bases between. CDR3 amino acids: CASSQLDSRSYNEQFF. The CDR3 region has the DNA TGTGCCAGCAGCCAGCTAGACTCCCGCTCCTACAATGAGCAGTTCTTC.